This TCR beta chain was sequenced during a study of blood T cell repertoires in COVID-19. Study at large: PBMCs, B-cell-depleted T cells, or T cells provided the cDNA or gDNA that made up the material.

Individuals aged roughly 18 to 95 years were recruited from fewer than 30 US areas. Participants' reported clinical history set cohort assignment. Each exposed participant met a COVID-19 case in the 2 weeks preceding study entry. Using immunoSEQ multiplex PCR, the repertoire was profiled, and TCRdb retains in-frame clones only, with some absent. The table shows a few hundred thousand clones, with 70% to 90% occurring only once. Germline CDR1 and CDR2: SGHTA and FQGTGA. V lost 5 bases and J lost 9, with 16 bases in between. The CDR3 is made up of 13 amino acids. The clonotype was recovered from a young woman who had been exposed to COVID-19. This sequence joins TRBV7-3 and TRBJ1-1; the D gene is possibly TRBD1 (6 bases). Input material: PBMCs or T cells enriched from blood (not recorded which). Here the CDR3 DNA reads TGTGCCAGCAGCCCCCAGGGGAGCAGTAAAGCTTTCTTT. Translation gives CASSPQGSSKAFF.